The subject of this entry is one T cell receptor (beta chain). The sample is drawn from a study of early T cells in non-severe SARS-CoV-2 infection. TCRdb processed the 5' RACE reads anew with MiXCR; each CDR3 protein has one entry. The sample lists roughly 25,000 distinct CDR3 sequences; more than 3.5% were seen once. CDR1 and CDR2 (germline): DFQATT, SNEGSKA (reference sequence). The CDR3 totals 14 residues. The V gene lost 0 bases and the J gene lost 4 bases, with 12 bases spanning the gap. Sequencing was done on a sample of whole blood. V is TRBV20-1 and J is TRBJ2-5; D ambiguous. This sequence was found in an adult who was a healthcare worker with PCR-confirmed SARS-CoV-2 infection or an uninfected control (not recorded which). Here the CDR3 DNA reads TGCAGTGCTAGAGATCTGGGCAGTGGAGAGACCCAGTACTTC. Translated: CSARDLGSGETQYF.